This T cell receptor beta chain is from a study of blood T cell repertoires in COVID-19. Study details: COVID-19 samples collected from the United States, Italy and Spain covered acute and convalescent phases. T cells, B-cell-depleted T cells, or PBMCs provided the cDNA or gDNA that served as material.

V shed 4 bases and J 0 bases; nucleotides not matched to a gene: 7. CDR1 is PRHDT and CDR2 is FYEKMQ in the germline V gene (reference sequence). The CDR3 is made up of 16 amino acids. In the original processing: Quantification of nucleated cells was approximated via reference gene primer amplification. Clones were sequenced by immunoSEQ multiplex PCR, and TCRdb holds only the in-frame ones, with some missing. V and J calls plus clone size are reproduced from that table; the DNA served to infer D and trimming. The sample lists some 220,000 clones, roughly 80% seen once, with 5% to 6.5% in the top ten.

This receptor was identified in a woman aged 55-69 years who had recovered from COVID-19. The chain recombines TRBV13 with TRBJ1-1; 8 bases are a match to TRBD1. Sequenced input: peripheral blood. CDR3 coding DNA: TGTGCCAGCAGCTACCGGACAGGGCCTATGAACACTGAAGCTTTCTTT. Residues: CASSYRTGPMNTEAFF.